The 5 T cell receptor beta chains below were found in one sample sequenced in a study of monozygotic twins with inflammatory bowel disease. TCRdb reprocessed the 5' RACE reads, with one entry per CDR3 protein and no DNA. Its table lists 400,000 or so distinct CDR3 sequences. Sequences were obtained from blood. These receptors all stem from a human donor with ulcerative colitis or Crohn's disease, or a healthy co-twin of an affected twin (not recorded which).

The chain links TRBV4-1 to TRBJ2-7; the D call of TRBD1 rests on TCRdb alone, since no DNA is present to check it. The CDR3 is 14 residues long. From germline, CDR1 is MGHRA and CDR2 YSYEKL. This chain's CDR3 is CASSPAGQTYEQYF.

The chain has TRBV28 and TRBJ2-5; absent DNA, TCRdb's TRBD2 call cannot be checked. Germline-derived CDR1 and CDR2 are MDHEN and SYDVKM. The CDR3 is 13 residues long. CDR3 residues: CASRSSGEETQYF.

V usage is TRBV7-2 and J usage is TRBJ2-5; TCRdb's D call, TRBD1, is unchecked because there is no DNA. From germline, CDR1 is SGHTA and CDR2 FQGNSA. The CDR3 is made up of 15 amino acids. The CDR3 region is CASSLSPGFQETQYF.

The chain couples TRBV14 to TRBJ2-3. This CDR3 comprises 15 residues. Per germline, CDR1 SGHDN and CDR2 FVKESK. Here the CDR3 reads CASSQDRFPTDTQYF.

The chain links TRBV7-3 to TRBJ2-1; without DNA, the TCRdb call of TRBD2 cannot be checked. Looked up from germline, CDR1 is SGHTA and CDR2 is FQGTGA. CDR3 length: 13 residues. The CDR3 loop reads CASSLLAGHEQFF.